The 25 T cell receptor beta chains in this list originate from one sample, sequenced in a study of blood T cells in healthy people across ages. Using a J-beta primer mix together with a sample-barcoded 5' primer, a second PCR was run for about 6 to 12 cycles. From the 5' RACE reads, TCRdb called clonotypes with MiXCR, one entry per CDR3 protein. The sample holds 1,500,000 or so distinct CDR3 sequences, 59% seen once. The sample comprised blood. These receptors were collected from a man aged 18 to 30 in good health.

V gene TRBV6-2 or TRBV6-3 combines with J gene TRBJ2-1; D may match TRBD1 or TRBD2 (5 bases each). Trimming stripped 7 bases from V and 13 bases from J, with 23 bases between. The CDR3 extends over 14 amino acids. Germline CDR1 reads MNHEY; CDR2 reads SVGEGT. Here the CDR3 DNA reads TGTGCCAGCAACCACCGGGACCCACAAGAGACCCAGTTCTTC. Amino acid sequence: CASNHRDPQETQFF.

This chain links TRBV27 with TRBJ2-1; 8 bases are a match to TRBD2. The CDR3 is 21 residues long. The V and J ends lost 5 bases and 6 bases, in that order; junction bases with no gene match: 27. CDR1 is MNHEY and CDR2 is SMNVEV in the germline V gene (reference sequence). The CDR3 sequence is CASSGEGLAGGRPIQVNEQFF. The CDR3 DNA reads as TGTGCCAGCAGTGGGGAGGGATTGGCGGGGGGACGGCCAATACAGGTCAATGAGCAGTTCTTC.

V gene TRBV20-1 combines with J gene TRBJ1-6; TRBD1 is a possible D gene (5 bases). Trimming left V 6 bases short and J 7 bases short, with 16 bases between. Germline CDR1 DFQATT, CDR2 SNEGSKA (reference sequence). The CDR3 is 14 residues long. CDR3 in DNA: TGCAGTGCATTGCCAGGGTCTACCAATTCACCCCTCCACTTT. It encodes CSALPGSTNSPLHF.

The chain has TRBV7-9 and TRBJ2-5, with TRBD2 matching over 15 bases. V trimming: 5 bases; J trimming: 13 bases; junction bases outside the gene matches: 8. The CDR3 contains 14 residues. Germline lookup yields CDR1 SEHNR and CDR2 FQNEAQ (reference sequence). The CDR3 DNA reads TGTGCCAGCAGCCGAGGGACTAGCGGGGGGCCTCTGTACTTC. Translation: CASSRGTSGGPLYF.

This chain joins TRBV4-1 and TRBJ2-3, with TRBD2 matching over 8 bases. The junction had 15 bases not matched to a gene; V was cut back by 2 bases and J by 5 bases. CDR3 length equals 18 residues. Germline-derived CDR1 and CDR2 are MGHRA and YSYEKL. The chain's CDR3 is CASSQLILGGRSGDTQYF. CDR3 sequence (DNA): TGCGCCAGCAGCCAACTGATTTTAGGCGGGAGGTCTGGAGATACGCAGTATTTT.

The chain recombines TRBV18 with TRBJ2-7, with D uncertain. The J call may be wrong; the DNA end is better matched by TRBJ2-5. The CDR3 spans 16 residues. The V gene's germline CDR1 is KGHSH and CDR2 LQKENI. CDR3 loop: CASSAEAQVGIETQYF. The CDR3 region has the DNA TGTGCCAGCTCCGCCGAGGCGCAGGTGGGGATCGAGACCCAGTACTTC.

This CDR3 is CASSPGSTWETQYF. For the CDR3, the DNA is TGTGCCAGCAGCCCAGGATCTACATGGGAGACCCAGTACTTC. The rearrangement links TRBV3-1 to TRBJ2-5; D is uncertain. Trimming shortened V by 4 bases and J by 5 bases, and 14 bases separated the two germline ends. The CDR3 is 14 amino acids. CDR1 and CDR2 (germline): LGHDT, YNNKEL (reference sequence).

V and J are TRBV2 and TRBJ2-4; D not resolved. The J call may not be correct, given that the DNA end is closer to TRBJ2-7. The length of the CDR3 is 13 residues. CDR1 is SNHLY, CDR2 FYNNEI, per germline. The chain's CDR3 is CASSGRVRPEQYF. As DNA, the CDR3 is TGTGCCAGCAGTGGACGTGTGAGACCCGAGCAGTACTTC.

This clonotype was seen a handful of times. V is TRBV29-1 and J is TRBJ2-3, with 9 bases lining up with TRBD2. Trimming at V came to 5 bases and at J to 0 bases, leaving 9 bases not matched to a gene. Germline V CDR1 and CDR2: SQVTM, ANQGSEA. The CDR3 sequence is 16 residues long. The CDR3: CSVISGGSSSTDTQYF. CDR3 sequence (DNA): TGCAGCGTTATAAGCGGGGGGTCCTCTAGCACAGATACGCAGTATTTT.

J is TRBJ2-3 and V is TRBV30, with TRBD2 identical over 10 bases. The CDR3 covers 16 residues. Germline values: CDR1 GTSNPN, CDR2 SVGIG (reference sequence). J was trimmed by 0 bases and V by 5 bases; bases with no gene match: 8. CDR3 bases: TGTGCCTGGGAGGGTCTAGCGGGAGCGAGCACAGATACGCAGTATTTT. Translated, it gives CAWEGLAGASTDTQYF.

The chain uses TRBV7-2 and TRBJ2-3; D perhaps matches TRBD1 (5 bases). Germline V lookup: CDR1 SGHTA, CDR2 FQGNSA. V was shortened by 3 bases and J by 4 bases, with 14 bases between the two germline ends. This CDR3 is 15 amino acids long. The CDR3 spells CASSFLSRAPDTQYF. DNA for the CDR3: TGTGCCAGCAGCTTTCTGTCCAGGGCCCCAGATACGCAGTATTTT.

The chain employs TRBV4-1 and TRBJ2-7; D may be TRBD1 (5 bases). Germline CDR1 is MGHRA and CDR2 is YSYEKL. The CDR3 sequence is 15 residues long. Trimming removed 1 base at V and 3 bases at J, with 13 bases between. CDR3 coding DNA: TGCGCCAGCAGCCAAGCACAGGCGAGCCTCTACGAGCAGTACTTC. Protein: CASSQAQASLYEQYF.

This clonotype has only a few counts. V is TRBV6-5 and J is TRBJ2-1, with D hard to call. The germline V gene encodes CDR1 MNHEY and CDR2 SVGAGI. This CDR3 comprises 12 residues. The V end lost 5 bases, the J end lost 7 bases, and 9 bases lay between the germline ends. DNA of the CDR3: TGTGCCAGCAGTAAGACAACGAATGAGCAGTTCTTC. Its protein product is CASSKTTNEQFF.

The V and J genes are TRBV6-2 or TRBV6-3 and TRBJ2-7; TRBD2 matches 10 bases. CDR1 and CDR2 from the germline V gene are MNHEY and SVGEGT. Trimming removed 6 bases from V and 1 base from J; junction bases left unmatched: 9. This CDR3 has 16 amino acids. CDR3 coding DNA: TGTGCCAGCAGGGACCCCGGGACTAGCGTATCCTACGAGCAGTACTTC. Amino acid sequence: CASRDPGTSVSYEQYF.

The chain carries TRBV5-1 and TRBJ2-1; D ambiguous. Germline loops: CDR1 SGHRS, CDR2 YFSETQ. The CDR3 spans 15 residues. Trimming removed 1 base at V and 0 bases at J, with 8 bases between. The CDR3 spells CASSLPVSSYNEQFF. CDR3 nucleotides: TGCGCCAGCAGCTTGCCGGTGAGCTCCTACAATGAGCAGTTCTTC. The full variable domain, with the rest looked up from reference TRBV5-1 and TRBJ2-1, is KAGVTQTPRYLIKTRGQQVTLSCSPISGHRSVSWYQQTPGQGLQFLFEYFSETQRNKGNFPGRFSGRQFSNSRSEMNVSTLELGDSALYLCASSLPVSSYNEQFFGPGTRLTVL.

The rearrangement uses TRBV2 and TRBJ1-2; D uncertain. The CDR3 covers 14 residues. Trimming left V 6 bases short and J 8 bases short, with 19 bases between. Germline loops: CDR1 SNHLY, CDR2 FYNNEI. The CDR3: CASRPSLIRGGYTF. The CDR3 region has the DNA TGTGCCAGCAGGCCCTCACTCATCCGAGGGGGCTACACCTTC.

The chain joins TRBV3-1 to TRBJ1-5, with unresolved D. The CDR3 is 13 residues long. The germline gives CDR1 LGHDT, CDR2 YNNKEL (reference sequence). The ends were cut back, 4 bases at V and 9 bases at J, with 13 bases in the middle. This CDR3 reads CASSRGPETPQHF. The CDR3 nucleotides are TGTGCCAGCAGCCGTGGGCCCGAGACGCCCCAGCATTTT.

The chain carries TRBV2 and TRBJ2-2; TRBD2 matches 9 bases. V lost 7 bases and J lost 5; bases outside the gene matches: 8. CDR1 is SNHLY, CDR2 FYNNEI, per germline. The CDR3 contains 15 residues. In DNA form, the CDR3 reads TGTGCCAGCAAAGTCGCGGGAGGGCGTACCGGGGAGCTGTTTTTT. Amino acids: CASKVAGGRTGELFF. The variable domain in full, completed from reference TRBV2 and TRBJ2-2, reads EPEVTQTPSHQVTQMGQEVILRCVPISNHLYFYWYRQILGQKVEFLVSFYNNEISEKSEIFDDQFSVERPDGSNFTLKIRSTKLEDSAMYFCASKVAGGRTGELFFGEGSRLTVL.

This clonotype was found once. The CDR3 here is CASSGNREYEQYF. DNA for the CDR3: TGTGCCAGCAGTGGGAACCGGGAGTACGAGCAGTACTTC. This chain connects TRBV6-5 to TRBJ2-7, with D maybe TRBD2 (6 bases). The CDR3 runs 13 residues. Trimming took 5 bases from V and 4 from J, leaving 12 bases between them. The germline V gene has CDR1 MNHEY and CDR2 SVGAGI.

The chain has TRBV5-1 and TRBJ2-1; perhaps TRBD2 as D (5 bases). Germline values: CDR1 SGHRS, CDR2 YFSETQ. V lost 7 bases to trimming and J lost 5 bases, with 19 bases between them. The CDR3 runs to 15 residues. Written as DNA, the CDR3 is TGCGCCAGCCGGCTATACGGGGTAGGAAACAATGAGCAGTTCTTC. As protein: CASRLYGVGNNEQFF.

This clonotype was detected many times. The chain joins TRBV10-3 to TRBJ2-7; tentatively, D is TRBD1 or TRBD2 (5 bases each). The V gene lost 2 bases and the J gene lost 2 bases, with 10 bases spanning the gap. Germline V gives CDR1 ENHRY, CDR2 SYGVKD. This CDR3 has 14 residues. The CDR3 coding sequence is TGTGCCATCAGTGAGGGGGGACGACCCTACGAGCAGTACTTC. Its protein product is CAISEGGRPYEQYF.

This CDR3 is CASSSGTDLYSTGEAFF. DNA of the CDR3: TGTGCCAGCAGTTCGGGGACAGACTTATACTCGACGGGTGAAGCTTTCTTT. The V and J genes are TRBV12-3 or TRBV12-4 and TRBJ1-1; 7 bases match TRBD1. Losses at the gene ends were 4 bases for V and 7 bases for J; bases not matched to a gene: 18. The CDR3 sequence is 17 residues long.

This chain uses TRBV4-1 with TRBJ2-5; D unresolved. Trimming removed 0 bases at V and 2 bases at J, with 13 bases between. From germline, CDR1 is MGHRA and CDR2 YSYEKL. The CDR3 covers 16 residues. DNA for the CDR3: TGCGCCAGCAGCCAAGAGAAGCCGCAGAATCAAGAGACCCAGTACTTC. Amino acid sequence: CASSQEKPQNQETQYF.

The chain recombines TRBV4-1 with TRBJ2-5, with unresolved D. The J call is doubtful: the DNA matches TRBJ2-7 better. The CDR3 is made up of 13 amino acids. Germline loops: CDR1 MGHRA, CDR2 YSYEKL. The CDR3 loop reads CASSHVGRNEQYF. In nucleotides, the CDR3 is TGCGCCAGCAGCCACGTGGGAAGAAACGAGCAGTACTTC.

This chain connects TRBV7-9 to TRBJ2-1; 9 nucleotides agree with TRBD1. Germline V gene lookup returns CDR1 SEHNR and CDR2 FQNEAQ (reference sequence). V shed 1 base and J 6 bases; nucleotides not matched to a gene: 4. The CDR3 runs 15 residues. CDR3 amino acids: CASSLVRTGANEQFF. CDR3 nucleotides: TGTGCCAGCAGCTTAGTTAGGACAGGGGCCAATGAGCAGTTCTTC.